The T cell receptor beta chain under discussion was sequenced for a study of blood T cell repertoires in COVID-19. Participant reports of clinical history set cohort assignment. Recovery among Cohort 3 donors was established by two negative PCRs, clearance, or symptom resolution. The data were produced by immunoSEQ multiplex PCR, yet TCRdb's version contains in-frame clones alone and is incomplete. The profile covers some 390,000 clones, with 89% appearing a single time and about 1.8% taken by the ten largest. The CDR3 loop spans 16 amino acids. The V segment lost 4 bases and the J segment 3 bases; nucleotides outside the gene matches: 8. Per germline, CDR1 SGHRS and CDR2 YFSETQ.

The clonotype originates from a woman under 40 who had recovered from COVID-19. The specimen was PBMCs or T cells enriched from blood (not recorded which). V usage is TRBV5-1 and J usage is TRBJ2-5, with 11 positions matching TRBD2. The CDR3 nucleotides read TGCGCCAGCAGCGCGCAGGTGACTAGCGGGAAAGAGACCCAGTACTTC. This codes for CASSAQVTSGKETQYF.